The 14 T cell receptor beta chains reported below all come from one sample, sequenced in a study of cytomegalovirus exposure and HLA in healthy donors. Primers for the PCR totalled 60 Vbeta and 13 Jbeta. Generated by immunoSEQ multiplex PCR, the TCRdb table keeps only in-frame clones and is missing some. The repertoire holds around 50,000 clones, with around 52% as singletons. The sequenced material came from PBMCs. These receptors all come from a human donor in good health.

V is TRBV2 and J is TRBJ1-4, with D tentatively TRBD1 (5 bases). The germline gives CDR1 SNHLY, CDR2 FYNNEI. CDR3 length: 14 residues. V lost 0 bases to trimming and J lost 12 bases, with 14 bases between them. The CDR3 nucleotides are TGTGCCAGCAGTGAAGCGCGGGGGGACGGAGAACTGTTTTTT. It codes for CASSEARGDGELFF.

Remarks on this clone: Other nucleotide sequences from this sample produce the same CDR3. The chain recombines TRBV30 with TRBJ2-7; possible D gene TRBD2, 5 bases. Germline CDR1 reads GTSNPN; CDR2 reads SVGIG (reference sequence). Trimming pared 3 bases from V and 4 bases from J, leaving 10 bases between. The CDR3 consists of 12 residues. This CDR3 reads CAWRGDWYEQYF. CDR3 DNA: TGTGCCTGGAGGGGAGACTGGTACGAGCAGTACTTC.

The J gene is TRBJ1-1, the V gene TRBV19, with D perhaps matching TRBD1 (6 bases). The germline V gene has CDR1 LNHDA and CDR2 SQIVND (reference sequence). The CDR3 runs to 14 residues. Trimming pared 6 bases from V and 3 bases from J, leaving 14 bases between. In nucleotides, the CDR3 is TGTGCCAGTAGGAGAGTGGGGGCTGACACTGAAGCTTTCTTT. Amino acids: CASRRVGADTEAFF.

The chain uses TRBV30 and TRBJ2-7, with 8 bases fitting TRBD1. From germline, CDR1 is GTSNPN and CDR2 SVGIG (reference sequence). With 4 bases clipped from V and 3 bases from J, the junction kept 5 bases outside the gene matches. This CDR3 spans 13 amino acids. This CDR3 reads CAWNYGQGYEQYF. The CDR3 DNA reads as TGTGCCTGGAACTACGGACAGGGCTACGAGCAGTACTTC.

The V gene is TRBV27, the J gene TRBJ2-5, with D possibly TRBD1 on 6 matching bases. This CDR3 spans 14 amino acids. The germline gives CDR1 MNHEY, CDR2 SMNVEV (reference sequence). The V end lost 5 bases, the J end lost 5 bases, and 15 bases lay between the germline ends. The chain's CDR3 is CASSPGHSGETQYF. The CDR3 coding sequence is TGTGCCAGCAGTCCGGGACATTCCGGCGAGACCCAGTACTTC.

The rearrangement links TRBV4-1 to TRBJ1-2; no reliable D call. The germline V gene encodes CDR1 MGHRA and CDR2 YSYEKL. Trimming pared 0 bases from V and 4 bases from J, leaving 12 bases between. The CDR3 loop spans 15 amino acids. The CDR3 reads CASSQEVGTGYGYTF. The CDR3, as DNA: TGCGCCAGCAGCCAAGAGGTAGGCACGGGCTATGGCTACACCTTC.

The CDR3 loop reads CASSLGGRGFAGANVLTF. The CDR3 DNA reads TGTGCCAGCAGCTTAGGAGGCAGGGGGTTCGCTGGGGCCAACGTCCTGACTTTC. J is TRBJ2-6 and V is TRBV7-9; 7 bases fit TRBD1. The V and J ends lost 1 base and 2 bases, in that order; junction bases with no gene match: 8. Per the germline V gene, CDR1 is SEHNR and CDR2 is FQNEAQ (reference sequence). This CDR3 is 18 amino acids long.

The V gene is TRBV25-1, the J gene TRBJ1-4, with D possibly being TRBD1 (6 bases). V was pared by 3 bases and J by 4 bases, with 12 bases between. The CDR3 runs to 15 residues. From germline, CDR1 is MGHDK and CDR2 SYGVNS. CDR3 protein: CASSDEQGFNEKLFF. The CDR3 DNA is TGTGCCAGCAGTGATGAACAGGGTTTTAATGAAAAACTGTTTTTT.

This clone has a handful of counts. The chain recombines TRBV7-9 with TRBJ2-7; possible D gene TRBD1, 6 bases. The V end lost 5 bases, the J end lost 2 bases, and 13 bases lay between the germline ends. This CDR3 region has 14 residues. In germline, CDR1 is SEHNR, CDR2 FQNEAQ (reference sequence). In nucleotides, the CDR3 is TGTGCCAGCAGCGAAAACCACAGGGCCTACGAGCAGTACTTC. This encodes CASSENHRAYEQYF.

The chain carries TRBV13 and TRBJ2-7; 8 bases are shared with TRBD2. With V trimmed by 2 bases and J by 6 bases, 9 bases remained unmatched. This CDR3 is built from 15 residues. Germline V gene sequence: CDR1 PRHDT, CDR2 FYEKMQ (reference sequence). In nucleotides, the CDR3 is TGTGCCAGCAGCTTAACGTCGGGAGGGGTTCGCGAGCAGTACTTC. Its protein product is CASSLTSGGVREQYF.

CDR3 nucleotides: TGTGCCAGTAGTATTCTCCCATTAGATAGACAGGACAATCAGCCCCAGCATTTT. Residues: CASSILPLDRQDNQPQHF. The V and J genes are TRBV19 and TRBJ1-5, with D maybe TRBD1 (6 bases). The CDR3 consists of 18 residues. CDR1 is LNHDA and CDR2 is SQIVND in the germline V gene (reference sequence). Trimming removed 3 bases from V and 3 bases from J, with 21 bases in between.

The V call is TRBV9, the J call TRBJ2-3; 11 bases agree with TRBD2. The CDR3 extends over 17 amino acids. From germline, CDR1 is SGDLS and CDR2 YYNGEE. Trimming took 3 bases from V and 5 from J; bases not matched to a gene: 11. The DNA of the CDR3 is TGTGCCAGCAGCGATGGACTAGCGGGTCCCTTTGGAGATACGCAGTATTTT. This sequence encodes CASSDGLAGPFGDTQYF.

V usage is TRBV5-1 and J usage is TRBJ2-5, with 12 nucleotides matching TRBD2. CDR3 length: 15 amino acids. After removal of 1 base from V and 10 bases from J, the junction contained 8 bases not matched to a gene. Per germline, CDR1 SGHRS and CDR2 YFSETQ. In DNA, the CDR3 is TGCGCCAGCAGCTTGTCCGGTTCTAGCGGGGGGGACCAGTACTTC. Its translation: CASSLSGSSGGDQYF.

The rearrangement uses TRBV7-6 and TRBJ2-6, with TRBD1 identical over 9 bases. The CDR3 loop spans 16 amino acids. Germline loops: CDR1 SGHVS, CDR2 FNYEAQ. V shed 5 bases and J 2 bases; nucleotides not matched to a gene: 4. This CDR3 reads CASSPTGGAGANVLTF. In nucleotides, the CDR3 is TGTGCCAGCAGCCCAACAGGGGGCGCTGGGGCCAACGTCCTGACTTTC.